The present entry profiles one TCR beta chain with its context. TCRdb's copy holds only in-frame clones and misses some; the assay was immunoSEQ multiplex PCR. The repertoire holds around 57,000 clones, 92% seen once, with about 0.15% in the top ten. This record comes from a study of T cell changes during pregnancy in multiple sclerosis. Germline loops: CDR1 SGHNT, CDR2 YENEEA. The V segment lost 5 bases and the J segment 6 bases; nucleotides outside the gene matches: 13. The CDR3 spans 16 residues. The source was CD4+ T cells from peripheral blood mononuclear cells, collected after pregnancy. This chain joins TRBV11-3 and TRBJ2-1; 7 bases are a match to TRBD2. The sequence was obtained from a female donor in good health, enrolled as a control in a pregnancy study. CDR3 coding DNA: TGTGCCAGCAGCCCCGGTGGGGGGGGGAGCGTCAATGAGCAGTTCTTC. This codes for CASSPGGGGSVNEQFF.